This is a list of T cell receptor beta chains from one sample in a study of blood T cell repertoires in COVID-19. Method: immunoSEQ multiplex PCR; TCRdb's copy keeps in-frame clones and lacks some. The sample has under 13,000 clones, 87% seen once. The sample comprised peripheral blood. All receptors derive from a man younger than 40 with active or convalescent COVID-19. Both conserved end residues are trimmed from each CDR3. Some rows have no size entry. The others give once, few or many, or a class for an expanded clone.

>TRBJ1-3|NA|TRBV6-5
ASKTGTLSGNTIY
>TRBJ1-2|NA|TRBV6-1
ASSEEGRNYGYT
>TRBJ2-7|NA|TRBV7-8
ASSFGDSSSYEQY
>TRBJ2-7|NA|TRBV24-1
ATSDPTSGGANEAYEQY
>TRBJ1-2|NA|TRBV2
ASRYGTGLNYGYT
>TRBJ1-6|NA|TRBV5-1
ASSGSDREESPLH
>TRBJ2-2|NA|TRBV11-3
ASSDRVDSNTGELF
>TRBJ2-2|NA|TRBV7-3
ASSFRQGPTGELF
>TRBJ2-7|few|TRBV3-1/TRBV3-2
ASSKGTSGGYEQY
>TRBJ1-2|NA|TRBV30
AWTPTTTNYGYT
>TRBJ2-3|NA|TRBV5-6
ASSSTAWGGAVSDTQY
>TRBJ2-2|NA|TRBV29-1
SARDNANTGELF
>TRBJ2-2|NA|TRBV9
ASSESRQVSGVTGELF
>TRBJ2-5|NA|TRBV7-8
ASSASVGGAKTQY
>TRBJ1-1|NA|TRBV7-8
ASSLAGQGGTEAF
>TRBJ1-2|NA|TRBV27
ASSSTRTGMGGYT
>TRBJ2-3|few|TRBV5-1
ASSSGQYTDTQY
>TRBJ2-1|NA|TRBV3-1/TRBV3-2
ASSPSGGSSYNEQF
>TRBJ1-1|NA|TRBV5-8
ASSPVANTEAF
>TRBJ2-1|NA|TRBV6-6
ASTVTRVYNEQF
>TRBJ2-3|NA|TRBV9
ASSVASSGVTDTQY
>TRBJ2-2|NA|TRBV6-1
ASSEDPSGTAGELF
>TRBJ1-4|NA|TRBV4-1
ASSQQSTRGEKLF
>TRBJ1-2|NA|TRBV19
ASSPPGAGYT
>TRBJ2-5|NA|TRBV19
ASSEQGETQY
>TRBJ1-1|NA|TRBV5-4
ASSISRGPGEAF
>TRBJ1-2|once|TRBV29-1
SVGLLPHGYGYT
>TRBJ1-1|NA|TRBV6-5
ASGQGRNTEAF
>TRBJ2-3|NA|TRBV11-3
ASSLGGQGGGHTDTQY
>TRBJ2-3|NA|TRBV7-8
ASSLAPQTDTQY
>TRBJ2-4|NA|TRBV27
ASRLPTPPGEAKNIQY
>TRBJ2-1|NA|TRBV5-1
ASSLVVLAGVSYNEQF
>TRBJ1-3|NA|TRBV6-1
ASSESLGDSGNTIY
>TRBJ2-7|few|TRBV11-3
ASSQITSAGRNEQY
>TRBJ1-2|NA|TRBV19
ASSIDSGGAIGYT
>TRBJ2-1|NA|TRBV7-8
ASSPRTSGGDEQF
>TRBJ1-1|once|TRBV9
ASSVAVTGDTEAF
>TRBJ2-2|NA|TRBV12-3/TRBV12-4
ASSTFLGGELF
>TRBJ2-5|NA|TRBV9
ASSVAGGGGETQY
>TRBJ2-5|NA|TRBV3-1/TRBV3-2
ASSRQAGTEETQY
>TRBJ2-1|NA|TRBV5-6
ASSDDFGGGDEQF
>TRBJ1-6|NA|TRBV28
ASSLSRGNSPLH
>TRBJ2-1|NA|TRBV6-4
ASSERAGGPDEQF
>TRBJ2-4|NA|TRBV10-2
ASSDQGGNIQY
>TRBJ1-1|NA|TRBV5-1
ASSDGDSYTEAF
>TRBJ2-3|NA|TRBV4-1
ASSQAQAGPPGTQY
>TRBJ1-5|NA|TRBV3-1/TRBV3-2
ASSQGEGYFQPQH
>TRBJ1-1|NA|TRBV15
ATSRAGDMREAF
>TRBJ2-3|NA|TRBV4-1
ASSQTSGGKGDTQY
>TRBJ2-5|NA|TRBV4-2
ASSQERSSLGETQY
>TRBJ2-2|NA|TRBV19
ASSMSENTGELF
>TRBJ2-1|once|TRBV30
AWTKRGVNEQF
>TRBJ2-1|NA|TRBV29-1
SVTTGGRGNEQF